Detailed here is one T cell receptor (beta chain). This clonotype is termed hyperexpanded (1% or more). Which antigen it targets is not known. No base quality information exists; no much larger clone differs at one position. This entry belongs to a study (dated by TCRdb to the mid-2010s). At the level of the whole study: The research examined where HIV persistence comes from in people whose immune systems controlled HIV infection without treatment.

The library was built by means of 5' RACE. For sequencing, an Illumina HiSeq 2000 was employed. In TCRdb, the public reads were trimmed at Q25 with fastp and aligned with MiXCR, with productive beta chains retained. Rows matching on CDR3 protein sequence are summarized as one entry with the most common DNA and genes. For this sample there are 810 or so distinct CDR3 sequences; roughly 9.8% appear just once. The biggest ten clones account for more than 20% of the sample. Taken from the germline V gene, the CDR1 and CDR2 loops are MNHNS and SASEGT. V and J are truncated by 7 bases and 4 bases respectively, leaving an intervening sequence of 19 bases. The CDR3 numbers 16 residues from cysteine through phenylalanine. The CDR3 DNA has 48 bases and is translated from base 1.

The sequencing input was total memory T cells from blood PBMCs. This specimen's cell subset or site label, per the study, means: transitional memory CD4+ T cells. This receptor chain uses TRBV6-1 and TRBJ2-2; TRBD2 is a possible D gene, resting on 7 matching bases. The clonotype was recovered from a male donor with HIV. CDR3 sequence: CASTMRAGASTGELFF. In nucleotide form, the sequence is TGTGCCAGCACGATGAGGGCGGGGGCCAGCACCGGGGAGCTGTTTTTT.